Included here is one T cell receptor beta chain sequence, with context. Authors' methods: Amplified reference gene primers provided the basis for estimating nucleated cell counts. TCRdb keeps only in-frame clones here, not all; method: immunoSEQ multiplex PCR. V and J calls plus clone size are reproduced from that table; the DNA served to infer D and trimming. The sample has some 500,000 clones, around 87% seen once. These data originate in a study of blood T cell repertoires in COVID-19. Across the study: Both acute and convalescent COVID-19 samples were obtained from the United States, Italy and Spain.

The CDR3 runs to 18 residues. CDR1 SGHDN and CDR2 FVKESK come from the germline V gene. V lost 2 bases, J lost 7 bases, and 26 bases lay in between. What the recovered Cohort 3 donors had was two negative PCRs, clearance, or symptom resolution. The TCR sequence derives from a middle-aged woman who had recovered from COVID-19. The sample taken for sequencing was PBMCs or T cells enriched from blood (not recorded which). This chain links TRBV14 with TRBJ2-5; D may be TRBD1 (7 bases). Written as DNA, the CDR3 is TGTGCCAGCAGCCAAATGGGTATCGGAGGGGGACAGCCGTGGACCCAGTACTTC. This sequence encodes CASSQMGIGGGQPWTQYF.